The rows below give T cell receptor beta chains drawn from one sample of a study of blood T cell repertoires in COVID-19. The assay was immunoSEQ multiplex PCR, and TCRdb's table has in-frame clones only and misses some. The sample shows about 220,000 clones, around three quarters of them seen only once. The sequenced material came from peripheral blood. The origin of the receptors is a woman aged 65 to 85 with acute or convalescent COVID-19. Each CDR3 is given with its conserved first and last residue.

>TRBV3-1/TRBV3-2|TRBJ2-2
CASSQSRTTGELFF
>TRBV29-1|TRBJ2-2
CSGRGLAGGTGELFF
>TRBV4-2|TRBJ2-7
CASSQRGDSMNEQYF
>TRBV30|TRBJ1-1
CAWSETLNTEAFF
>TRBV5-1|TRBJ1-6
CASSLEARGNSPLHF
>TRBV25-1|TRBJ2-7
CASSQTGVGSYEQYF
>TRBV7-2|TRBJ2-3
CASNARVRTDTQYF
>TRBV15|TRBJ2-1
CATSRGTSGQLGNEQFF
>TRBV6-5|TRBJ1-6
CASRDSLYSPLHF
>TRBV2|TRBJ2-3
CATQTGTGYQDTQYF
>TRBV4-1|TRBJ2-5
CASSQAGGRETQYF
>TRBV10-3|TRBJ1-5
CAISEDLFRGNQPQHF
>TRBV6-6|TRBJ2-5
CASRRARDFRRETQYF
>TRBV4-2|TRBJ1-5
CASSQGSTGNQPQHF
>TRBV3-1/TRBV3-2|TRBJ2-3
CASSQVYPQRPDTQYF
>TRBV7-8|TRBJ2-1
CASSHGGSEQFF
>TRBV3-1/TRBV3-2|TRBJ1-1
CASSPRVGQREAFF
>TRBV19|TRBJ1-1
CASSILSGEAFF
>TRBV19|TRBJ1-4
CASSVGDRGREKLFF
>TRBV7-2|TRBJ2-2
CASSSRQGGELFF
>TRBV7-8|TRBJ2-2
CASSLWGGTGELFF
>TRBV5-1|TRBJ2-2
CASSLQQGAGGELFF
>TRBV27|TRBJ1-5
CASSPATGRGQPQHF